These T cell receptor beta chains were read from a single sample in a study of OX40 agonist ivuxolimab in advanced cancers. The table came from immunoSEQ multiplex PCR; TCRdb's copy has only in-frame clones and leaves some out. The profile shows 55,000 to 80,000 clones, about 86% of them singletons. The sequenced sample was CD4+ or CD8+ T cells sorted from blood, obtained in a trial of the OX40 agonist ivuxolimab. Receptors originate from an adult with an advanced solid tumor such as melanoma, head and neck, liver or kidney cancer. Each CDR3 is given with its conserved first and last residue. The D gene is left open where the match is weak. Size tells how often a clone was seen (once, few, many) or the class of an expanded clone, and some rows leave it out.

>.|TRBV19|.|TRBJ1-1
CASSGEQLNTEAFF
TGTGCCAGTAGTGGGGAACAGTTGAACACTGAAGCTTTCTTT
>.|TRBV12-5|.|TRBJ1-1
CASGPGPPRTAMNTEAFF
TGTGCTAGTGGTCCCGGTCCTCCGCGGACAGCAATGAACACTGAAGCTTTCTTT
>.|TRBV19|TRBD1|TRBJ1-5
CASRTGGGHQPQHF
TGTGCCAGCCGGACAGGGGGGGGACATCAGCCCCAGCATTTT
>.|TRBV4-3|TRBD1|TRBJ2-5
CASSQEDRTQTQYF
TGCGCCAGCAGCCAAGAGGACAGGACTCAGACCCAGTACTTC
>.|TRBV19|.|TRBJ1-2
CASSLELETGGYTF
TGTGCCAGTAGTCTCGAATTAGAGACGGGCGGCTACACCTTC
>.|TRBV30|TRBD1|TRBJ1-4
CAWRENRGTSSNEKLFF
TGTGCCTGGAGAGAAAACAGGGGGACCTCCTCTAATGAAAAACTGTTTTTT
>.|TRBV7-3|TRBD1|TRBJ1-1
CASSLDRGRTEAFF
TGTGCCAGCAGCTTAGACAGGGGTAGGACTGAAGCTTTCTTT
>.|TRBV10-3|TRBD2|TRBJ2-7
CAIGTGGGRDAYEQYF
TGTGCCATCGGGACCGGGGGGGGACGGGACGCCTACGAGCAGTACTTC
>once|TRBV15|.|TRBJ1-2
CATSRGRRGQGYGYTF
TGTGCCACCAGCAGAGGGCGGAGGGGTCAGGGCTATGGCTACACCTTC
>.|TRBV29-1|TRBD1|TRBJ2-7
CSVYGQGGYEQYF
TGCAGCGTTTACGGACAGGGAGGCTACGAGCAGTACTTC
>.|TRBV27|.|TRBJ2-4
CASSPALLASKNIQYF
TGTGCCAGCAGTCCGGCCTTATTAGCATCCAAAAACATTCAGTACTTC
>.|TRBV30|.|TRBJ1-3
CAWSTPGQGNTIYF
TGTGCCTGGAGTACCCCCGGACAAGGAAACACCATATATTTT